The clone carrying this T cell receptor beta chain was counted between two and nine times. This record belongs to a study of CD8+CD57+ T cells in acquired aplastic anemia. V shed 8 bases and J shed 5 bases, with 9 bases lying between them. The CDR3 runs to 11 residues. In germline, CDR1 is MDHEN, CDR2 SYDVKM. Those patients picked for sequencing had displayed CD8+CD57+ cell expansion on flow cytometry. CDR3 and TCR beta VDJ profiling relied on genomic DNA as the template. MiXCR, run by TCRdb on the reads, gives a single entry per CDR3 protein. The sample consists of under 200,000 distinct CDR3 sequences, approximately 44% of them appearing once.

The J gene is TRBJ1-1, the V gene TRBV28; D remains ambiguous. The receptor was derived from a human donor with aplastic anemia. The sequencing input was sorted CD4+, CD8+, or CD8+CD57+ T cells (not recorded which) from PBMCs. CDR3 coding DNA: TGTGCCAGCGAGACGCCGACTGAAGCTTTCTTT. It is translated as CASETPTEAFF.